These 21 T cell receptor beta chains share one sample of origin, sequenced in a study of T-cell memory formation after mild COVID-19. TCRdb passed the 5' RACE reads through MiXCR, listing each CDR3 protein once. The profile shows 450,000 to 650,000 distinct CDR3 sequences, around 17% of them singletons. The sequenced material came from PBMCs or a T cell subset sorted from them (not recorded which). These receptors all stem from an adult woman who had mild COVID-19 (a few samples of this study predate the infection). Cell type and time point are not known.

The chain uses TRBV24-1 and TRBJ2-5; 8 bases agree with TRBD1. The CDR3 runs to 14 residues. V lost 3 bases, J lost 5 bases, and 4 bases stayed unmatched. Germline assignment: CDR1 KGHDR and CDR2 SFDVKD. The CDR3 protein is CATSDPGGGETQYF. The CDR3 DNA follows: TGTGCCACCAGTGATCCAGGGGGCGGTGAGACCCAGTACTTC.

J is TRBJ1-2 and V is TRBV7-3; D unresolved. The CDR3 runs to 16 residues. Trimming cost V 4 bases and J 2 bases, with 17 bases left between them. The germline V gene has CDR1 SGHTA and CDR2 FQGTGA. This chain's CDR3 is CASSSVKDGPNYGYTF. CDR3 bases: TGTGCCAGCAGCTCAGTAAAGGACGGCCCGAACTATGGCTACACCTTC.

In this sample, this clonotype turned up a few times. The rearrangement joins TRBV12-3 or TRBV12-4 to TRBJ1-4, with a tentative D call TRBD1 (5 bases). The CDR3 sequence is 17 residues long. The V end was cut by 4 bases, the J end by 5 bases, with 20 bases between. For the CDR3, the DNA is TGTGCCAGCAGTTCTCTAGACGGGGGGGAGGCAAATGAAAAACTGTTTTTT. Amino acid sequence: CASSSLDGGEANEKLFF.

The gene calls are TRBV12-3 or TRBV12-4 and TRBJ1-3; D gene uncertain. CDR3 length equals 13 residues. Trimming removed 11 bases from V and 0 bases from J, with 11 bases in between. CDR3 DNA sequence: TGTGCCCACTCCCTGAGCTCTGGAAACACCATATATTTT. Its protein is CAHSLSSGNTIYF.

The chain is built from TRBV10-3 and TRBJ1-2, with D hard to call. Trimming shortened V by 3 bases and J by 8 bases, and 10 bases separated the two germline ends. This CDR3 comprises 12 residues. Germline loops: CDR1 ENHRY, CDR2 SYGVKD. The DNA for the CDR3 is TGTGCCATCAGTGATTTGCGGAGGGGCTACACCTTC. As protein: CAISDLRRGYTF.

This clonotype occurred a few times. The chain is built from TRBV5-4 and TRBJ2-3; TRBD2 is a possible D gene (7 bases). The CDR3 has 14 residues. V was trimmed by 2 bases and J by 4 bases, leaving 11 bases between them. The germline V gene has CDR1 SGHNT and CDR2 YYREEE (reference sequence). CDR3 loop: CASSFAGASDTQYF. As DNA, the CDR3 is TGTGCCAGCAGCTTCGCGGGGGCCTCAGATACGCAGTATTTT.

This clonotype has a handful of counts. The chain joins TRBV4-3 to TRBJ1-1, with D unresolved. From germline, CDR1 is LGHNA and CDR2 YSLEER. This CDR3 has 13 amino acids. V lost 3 bases and J 0 bases, leaving 5 bases between the germline ends. CDR3 bases: TGCGCCAGCAGCCATGTAGTGAACACTGAAGCTTTCTTT. Translating it yields CASSHVVNTEAFF.

The chain uses TRBV15 and TRBJ2-3, with TRBD2 matching over 7 bases. Germline V CDR1 and CDR2: LNHNV, YYDKDF (reference sequence). The J segment lost 0 bases and the V segment lost 0 bases, leaving 6 bases of the junction unmatched. The CDR3 runs 17 residues. The CDR3 spells CATSRDGGRFSTDTQYF. Written as DNA, the CDR3 is TGTGCCACCAGCAGAGATGGCGGGAGATTTAGCACAGATACGCAGTATTTT.

This chain joins TRBV24-1 and TRBJ2-3; unclear D gene. The CDR3 extends over 14 amino acids. The V end lost 9 bases, the J end lost 5 bases, and 17 bases lay between the germline ends. Germline V CDR1 and CDR2: KGHDR, SFDVKD. The CDR3 region is CATRTGLTGDTQYF. The CDR3 DNA follows: TGTGCCACCCGAACCGGGCTAACCGGAGATACGCAGTATTTT.

There are many counts of this clonotype. The V gene is TRBV2, the J gene TRBJ2-3; 10 bases line up with TRBD1. Germline CDR1 and CDR2: SNHLY and FYNNEI. After removal of 5 bases from V and 5 bases from J, the junction contained 4 bases not matched to a gene. The length of the CDR3 is 14 residues. The CDR3 bases are TGTGCCAGCAGTTTGGACAGGGGGATAGATACGCAGTATTTT. Translated: CASSLDRGIDTQYF.

This clonotype was counted only a few times. V and J are TRBV27 and TRBJ1-6; a possible D gene is TRBD1 (5 bases). Germline CDR1 MNHEY, CDR2 SMNVEV (reference sequence). V gave up 6 bases and J gave up 3 bases, with 12 bases separating them. The length of the CDR3 is 15 residues. CDR3 sequence: CASSPFGGYNSPLHF. DNA for the CDR3: TGTGCCAGCAGCCCCTTCGGGGGCTATAATTCACCCCTCCACTTT.

The table lists this clonotype with a few counts. V and J are TRBV5-6 and TRBJ2-7; TRBD1 matches 12 bases. CDR1 and CDR2 from the germline V gene are SGHDT and YYEEEE. The CDR3 contains 15 residues. V was pared by 7 bases and J by 5 bases, with 10 bases of the junction left unmatched. The CDR3 sequence is CASRKPGQGANEQYF. The CDR3 DNA follows: TGTGCCAGCCGTAAACCGGGACAGGGGGCTAACGAGCAGTACTTC.

V usage is TRBV12-3 or TRBV12-4 and J usage is TRBJ1-2, with D hard to call. CDR3 length: 15 amino acids. V was pared by 3 bases and J by 0 bases, with 11 bases between. The CDR3 spells CASSLELGSNYGYTF. The CDR3, as DNA: TGTGCCAGCAGTTTGGAATTAGGCTCTAACTATGGCTACACCTTC.

This clonotype was seen a handful of times. The rearrangement links TRBV11-2 to TRBJ1-2; no clear D. The CDR3 loop spans 17 amino acids. Germline CDR1 is SGHAT and CDR2 is FQNNGV. Trimming left V 1 base short and J 1 base short, with 16 bases between. The CDR3: CASSLGTGGPNNYGYTF. In DNA form, the CDR3 reads TGTGCCAGCAGCTTAGGTACCGGTGGCCCTAATAACTATGGCTACACCTTC.

The chain combines TRBV20-1 with TRBJ1-6; 7 positions agree with TRBD1. The V and J ends lost 0 bases and 9 bases, in that order; junction bases with no gene match: 14. This CDR3 region has 17 residues. Germline values: CDR1 DFQATT, CDR2 SNEGSKA (reference sequence). The DNA of the CDR3 is TGCAGTGCTAGAGATGCCAGGGATGGGACAGCCTTTTCACCCCTCCACTTT. Translated, it gives CSARDARDGTAFSPLHF.

This clonotype was counted between two and nine times. The chain uses TRBV21-1 and TRBJ2-7; TRBD2 is taken as the D call from the table, unchecked against the DNA. TRBV21-1 counts as a pseudogene. The CDR3 sequence is 19 residues long. The CDR3 bases are TGTGCCAGCAGCAAAAGGGAGACTAGCGGGGAGTATAACCCCTACGAGCAGTACTTC. It is translated as CASSKRETSGEYNPYEQYF.

The chain has TRBV25-1 and TRBJ1-4, with D possibly being TRBD1 (6 bases). Germline CDR1 MGHDK, CDR2 SYGVNS. The V end was cut by 1 base, the J end by 7 bases, with 13 bases between. This CDR3 is built from 15 residues. In DNA form, the CDR3 reads TGTGCCAGCAGTGAATTAGGGGGGCCGGTTGAAAAACTGTTTTTT. Encoded protein: CASSELGGPVEKLFF.

This clonotype was picked up many times. This sequence joins TRBV7-2 and TRBJ1-3; 9 bases line up with TRBD1. Per germline, CDR1 SGHTA and CDR2 FQGNSA. The trim removed 4 bases at V and 4 bases at J, leaving 2 bases unmatched. There are 14 residues in the CDR3. The CDR3 reads CASSSGTGGNTIYF. The CDR3 nucleotides read TGTGCCAGCAGCTCCGGGACAGGGGGAAACACCATATATTTT.

This clonotype was seen a handful of times. The chain has TRBV7-2 and TRBJ2-4, with D possibly matching TRBD1 (7 bases). CDR3 length equals 16 residues. Trimming removed 5 bases from V and 4 bases from J, with 18 bases in between. In germline, CDR1 is SGHTA, CDR2 FQGNSA. The CDR3 DNA reads TGTGCCAGCAGCCCAGGGGGTAGCGGCCGAAAAAACATTCAGTACTTC. Its translation is CASSPGGSGRKNIQYF.

The J gene is TRBJ2-1, the V gene TRBV15; TRBD1 or TRBD2 may be the D gene (5 bases each). This CDR3 is built from 14 residues. CDR1 and CDR2 (germline): LNHNV, YYDKDF (reference sequence). With 5 bases removed from V and 6 bases from J, the gap between germline ends came to 14 bases. The CDR3 is CATSGGGVGNEQFF. DNA for the CDR3: TGTGCCACCAGCGGTGGGGGAGTTGGCAATGAGCAGTTCTTC.

The chain carries TRBV6-6 and TRBJ2-1, with D possibly matching TRBD2 (6 bases). Germline values: CDR1 MNHNY, CDR2 SVGAGI (reference sequence). The CDR3 length is 18 residues. With 0 bases removed from V and 6 bases from J, the gap between germline ends came to 21 bases. The CDR3 reads CASSYSIGSGGTPNEQFF. CDR3 DNA: TGTGCCAGCAGTTACTCGATCGGTTCGGGCGGGACGCCCAATGAGCAGTTCTTC.